This section outlines one T cell receptor beta chain sequence together with its context. The antigen is not known. This sample stems from a study of response to subunit inactivated influenza vaccine. The study's findings and limits: Authors suggested few new T cells are recruited by each seasonal influenza vaccination.

One entry per CDR3 protein results from TCRdb running MiXCR on the RT-PCR reads. Of about 480,000 distinct CDR3 sequences detected, roughly 23% appear once; the ten largest clones hold about 1.9%. From germline, CDR1 is ENHRY and CDR2 SYGVKD. This CDR3 spans 15 amino acids. The V segment lost 6 bases and the J segment 8 bases; nucleotides outside the gene matches: 11. This TCR came from a man aged 50-60 years who received an inactivated influenza vaccine. Source: CD4+ T cells sorted from PBMCs, taken 5 days after vaccination. This chain connects TRBV10-3 to TRBJ2-1; 9 positions agree with TRBD2. The CDR3 DNA reads TGTGCCATCAGCCTAAAAGCGGGAGGACTGGATGAGCAGTTCTTC. This encodes CAISLKAGGLDEQFF.